Below are 19 T cell receptor beta chains sequenced from a single sample in a study of identical twins. MiXCR was run by TCRdb on the 5' RACE reads, yielding one entry per CDR3 protein. The profile shows a few hundred thousand distinct CDR3 sequences, 9% to 10% of them singletons. This sample also appeared in a second study, on yellow fever vaccine responses in identical twins.

The sequenced sample consisted of PBMCs. Receptors were obtained from a woman between 18 and 29 years old in good health.

This clonotype was picked up a small number of times. The chain joins TRBV12-3 or TRBV12-4 to TRBJ1-4, with 7 bases matching TRBD1. The CDR3 covers 15 residues. J gave up 3 bases and V 5 bases, and 6 bases lay outside the gene matches. CDR3 DNA sequence: TGTGCCAGCAGTGCGGGGAGGGGGCCTAATGAAAAACTGTTTTTT. As protein: CASSAGRGPNEKLFF.

The CDR3 sequence is CASSYSAKPTGTGKNTIYF. CDR3 DNA sequence: TGTGCCAGCAGTTACTCCGCCAAGCCAACCGGGACAGGGAAAAACACCATATATTTT. J is TRBJ1-3 and V is TRBV6-5; 9 bases agree with TRBD1. Germline CDR1 reads MNHEY; CDR2 reads SVGAGI. The CDR3 loop spans 19 amino acids. The J segment lost 6 bases and the V segment lost 0 bases, leaving 15 bases of the junction unmatched.

This clonotype was counted ten times or more. The rearrangement uses TRBV9 and TRBJ1-1; D unresolved. This CDR3 has 14 amino acids. V shed 4 bases and J shed 4 bases, with 14 bases lying between them. Germline V gives CDR1 SGDLS, CDR2 YYNGEE. The CDR3 here is CASSPSSGPTEAFF. CDR3 in DNA: TGTGCCAGCAGCCCCTCGAGTGGGCCCACTGAAGCTTTCTTT.

This clonotype occurred many times. The J gene is TRBJ2-5, the V gene TRBV5-1, with 7 nucleotides matching TRBD1. This CDR3 contains 15 residues. Trimming took 5 bases from V and 2 from J; bases not matched to a gene: 9. Germline-derived CDR1 and CDR2 are SGHRS and YFSETQ. CDR3 in DNA: TGCGCCAGCAGTACTTTTATGGGACAGCAAGAGACCCAGTACTTC. As protein: CASSTFMGQQETQYF.

This clonotype was seen ten or more times. The chain couples TRBV24-1 to TRBJ2-1; D unclear. V was clipped by 4 bases and J by 16 bases, with 13 bases between them. The CDR3 is made up of 11 amino acids. Per germline, CDR1 KGHDR and CDR2 SFDVKD. The CDR3 loop is CATSDRSESFF. DNA for the CDR3: TGTGCCACCAGTGACAGGTCTGAGTCTTTCTTC.

The rearrangement links TRBV7-2 to TRBJ2-7, with D unclear. Germline V CDR1 and CDR2: SGHTA, FQGNSA. CDR3 size: 14 residues. V was shortened by 6 bases and J by 0 bases, with 12 bases between the two germline ends. CDR3 nucleotide sequence: TGTGCCAGCAGGCCGGGCCAAGACTCCTACGAGCAGTACTTC. Translation: CASRPGQDSYEQYF.

At least ten counts were recorded for this clonotype. The CDR3: CASSAHDQPQHF. CDR3 DNA: TGTGCCAGCAGCGCCCATGATCAGCCCCAGCATTTT. J is TRBJ1-5 and V is TRBV7-2, with D uncertain. V was trimmed by 5 bases and J by 5 bases, leaving 7 bases between them. Germline assignment: CDR1 SGHTA and CDR2 FQGNSA. The CDR3 consists of 12 residues. Complete variable domain (other parts from reference TRBV7-2 and TRBJ1-5): GAGVSQSPSNKVTEKGKDVELRCDPISGHTALYWYRQSLGQGLEFLIYFQGNSAPDKSGLPSDRFSAERTGGSVSTLTIQRTQQEDSAVYLCASSAHDQPQHFGDGTRLSIL.

The rearrangement links TRBV5-1 to TRBJ2-2; no clear D gene. This CDR3 spans 15 amino acids. V was clipped by 2 bases and J by 0 bases, with 8 bases between them. The germline CDR1 and CDR2 sequences are SGHRS and YFSETQ. CDR3 DNA: TGCGCCAGCAGCTTTGGAGCGACGAACACCGGGGAGCTGTTTTTT. Translated: CASSFGATNTGELFF.

This clonotype has more than one count but fewer than ten. The genes are TRBV4-2 and TRBJ2-7; 9 positions agree with TRBD1. V shed 4 bases and J 0 bases; nucleotides not matched to a gene: 16. The germline V gene has CDR1 LGHNA and CDR2 YNFKEQ. The CDR3 length is 19 residues. CDR3 bases: TGTGCCAGCAGCCCCCTAGACATAGGACAGGGGACAAACTCCTACGAGCAGTACTTC. This translates into CASSPLDIGQGTNSYEQYF.

This clonotype was counted between two and nine times. This chain uses TRBV6-4 with TRBJ2-4; D may be TRBD2 (5 bases). V lost 2 bases and J lost 0, with 8 bases in between. CDR3 size: 15 residues. CDR1 and CDR2 from the germline V gene are MRHNA and SNTAGT. The CDR3 sequence: CASSDGEIAKNIQYF. The CDR3, as DNA: TGTGCCAGCAGTGACGGGGAGATAGCCAAAAACATTCAGTACTTC.

This sequence joins TRBV6-1 and TRBJ2-1, with 7 bases that match TRBD2. The CDR3 length is 12 residues. The germline V gene has CDR1 MNHNS and CDR2 SASEGT. Losses at the gene ends were 8 bases for V and 7 bases for J; bases not matched to a gene: 5. The CDR3 DNA reads as TGTGCCAGCGCGGGGGAGTTAAATGAGCAGTTCTTC. The encoded protein is CASAGELNEQFF.

This clonotype showed up just a few times. The chain combines TRBV5-1 with TRBJ2-2; D is possibly TRBD2 (5 bases). The CDR3 covers 13 residues. Germline V lookup: CDR1 SGHRS, CDR2 YFSETQ. V was clipped by 2 bases and J by 5 bases, with 7 bases between them. The CDR3 DNA sequence: TGCGCCAGCAGCTTTCGGGAAACCGGGGAGCTGTTTTTT. Translation gives CASSFRETGELFF.

This clonotype was recorded at least ten times. V usage is TRBV12-3 or TRBV12-4 and J usage is TRBJ2-7; 9 bases fit TRBD1. CDR3 length: 14 residues. J gave up 2 bases and V 8 bases, and 7 bases lay outside the gene matches. The CDR3 DNA follows: TGTGCCAGCTCAACCGGGACAGGGCCCTACGAGCAGTACTTC. Translation: CASSTGTGPYEQYF.

This clonotype was recorded at least ten times. CDR3 coding DNA: TGTGCCAGCAGTTCCAAAGCTCGGACAGAAATCACAGATACGCAGTATTTT. Its protein product is CASSSKARTEITDTQYF. The rearrangement links TRBV6-5 to TRBJ2-3; D might be TRBD1 (6 bases). CDR3 length equals 17 residues. V lost 4 bases and J lost 2, with 19 bases in between. CDR1 and CDR2 (germline): MNHEY, SVGAGI.

The rearrangement joins TRBV6-1 to TRBJ2-7; TRBD2 might be the D (6 bases). The CDR3 has 13 residues. Germline V gives CDR1 MNHNS, CDR2 SASEGT. V shed 9 bases and J shed 5 bases, with 17 bases lying between them. CDR3 region: CASSGVAVHEQYF. In DNA, the CDR3 is TGTGCCAGTTCGGGGGTAGCTGTCCACGAGCAGTACTTC.

This clonotype was picked up many times. The V and J genes are TRBV20-1 and TRBJ2-5; D might be TRBD1 (6 bases). CDR1 is DFQATT, CDR2 SNEGSKA, per germline (reference sequence). With 4 bases removed from V and 1 base from J, the gap between germline ends came to 13 bases. The CDR3 loop spans 14 amino acids. CDR3 loop: CSAKTGQLQETQYF. The CDR3 DNA follows: TGCAGTGCTAAAACTGGACAGCTCCAAGAGACCCAGTACTTC.

The sample holds many counts of this clonotype. V and J are TRBV7-2 and TRBJ2-2; 9 positions match TRBD2. The CDR3 totals 16 residues. J gave up 1 base and V 4 bases, and 4 bases lay outside the gene matches. CDR1 and CDR2 (germline): SGHTA, FQGNSA. The CDR3 bases are TGTGCCAGCAGCTCGAGGACTAGCGTGAACACCGGGGAGCTGTTTTTT. This sequence encodes CASSSRTSVNTGELFF.

The CDR3 DNA sequence: TGTGCCCGCATTTGGTCGAGCGGGAGTGCAGATACGCAGTATTTT. Its translation: CARIWSSGSADTQYF. The rearrangement links TRBV28 to TRBJ2-3; 8 nucleotides match TRBD2. CDR3 length equals 15 residues. Germline CDR1 MDHEN, CDR2 SYDVKM. The ends lost 11 bases at V and 4 bases at J; junction bases unmatched: 14. The whole variable domain, filled in from reference TRBV28 and TRBJ2-3, reads DVKVTQSSRYLVKRTGEKVFLECVQDMDHENMFWYRQDPGLGLRLIYFSYDVKMKEKGDIPEGYSVSREKKERFSLILESASTNQTSMYLCARIWSSGSADTQYFGPGTRLTVL.

The chain employs TRBV20-1 and TRBJ2-1; D not resolved. CDR3 length equals 11 residues. Trimming took 0 bases from V and 15 from J, leaving 12 bases between them. Germline loops: CDR1 DFQATT, CDR2 SNEGSKA (reference sequence). In nucleotides, the CDR3 is TGCAGTGCTAGAGATGGTGCTCCAGGGTTCTTC. It yields the protein CSARDGAPGFF.